This TCR beta chain comes out of a study of T cell changes during pregnancy in multiple sclerosis. This CDR3 region has 15 residues. Unmatched junction bases numbered 3, after V lost 0 bases and J lost 7 bases. Looked up from germline, CDR1 is SGHRS and CDR2 is YFSETQ. Only in-frame clones appear in the TCRdb table, and some are missing; sequencing was by immunoSEQ multiplex PCR. The sample consists of about 28,000 clones, 89% of them appearing once. Sequencing used CD4+ T cells from peripheral blood mononuclear cells, obtained in the second trimester of pregnancy. The TCR was taken from a female donor with multiple sclerosis, enrolled in a pregnancy study. The chain carries TRBV5-1 and TRBJ1-3; 11 bases are a match to TRBD1. The CDR3: CASSLDWDRGNTIYF. CDR3 nucleotide sequence: TGCGCCAGCAGCTTGGATTGGGACAGGGGGAACACCATATATTTT.